This section outlines one TCR beta chain sequence together with its context. Its antigen is unidentified. The data were taken from a study of radiotherapy plus CTLA-4 blockade in lung cancer. Study information: Objective responses arose in around a sixth of patients, and roughly 31% experienced disease control. Study results and limitations: In blood, TCR clones derived from the tumor expanded after radiotherapy plus ipilimumab.

Those with chemo-refractory metastatic non-small-cell lung cancer were treated with focal radiation combined with CTLA-4 blockade using ipilimumab. Method: immunoSEQ multiplex PCR; TCRdb's copy keeps in-frame clones and lacks some. The sample shows fewer than 45,000 clones, 72% of them seen only once. This clonotype originated in a human donor with non-small cell lung cancer who had stable disease on radiotherapy plus ipilimumab. This specimen consisted of peripheral blood, obtained from a patient treated with radiotherapy plus ipilimumab.

Here the CDR3 reads CASSLGVGDGTQPQHF. The CDR3 nucleotides are TGTGCCAGCAGCTTAGGGGTGGGGGACGGGACACAGCCCCAGCATTTT. The chain joins TRBV7-9 to TRBJ1-5; D is perhaps TRBD1 (6 bases). V was pared by 1 base and J by 7 bases, with 17 bases between. CDR3 length: 16 residues. Germline CDR1 and CDR2: SEHNR and FQNEAQ (reference sequence).